What follows describes a single TCR beta chain. Its antigen is currently unknown. The naive CD8 population came from CD45RO-negative cells selected for CCR7, without terminally differentiated effector memory CD45RA+ cells. A deep-level run was used for the assay. The table came from immunoSEQ multiplex PCR; TCRdb's copy has only in-frame clones and leaves some out. The sample holds about 2.1 million clones, about 93% seen once. This entry is derived from a study of shared clonotypes between healthy human individuals. About the research overall: The study enrolled two women and a few men aged 18 to 49.

Findings and limits, study-wide: Researchers found naive subsets generally carried larger estimated richness than memory subsets. Relative to clonotypes present in all four donors, those not shared had lower generation probabilities.

The TCR sequence derives from a young man in good health. Some clones in this sample may be carry-over from other donors' samples. Sequenced: naive CD8+ T cells from PBMCs.

CDR3 sequence: CASSPYDGSLYEQYF. As DNA, the CDR3 is TGTGCCAGCTCACCTTACGACGGCTCACTCTACGAGCAGTACTTC. The chain uses TRBV18 and TRBJ2-7; D ambiguous. Germline CDR1 KGHSH, CDR2 LQKENI. V shed 3 bases and J shed 3 bases, with 15 bases lying between them. The length of the CDR3 is 15 residues.